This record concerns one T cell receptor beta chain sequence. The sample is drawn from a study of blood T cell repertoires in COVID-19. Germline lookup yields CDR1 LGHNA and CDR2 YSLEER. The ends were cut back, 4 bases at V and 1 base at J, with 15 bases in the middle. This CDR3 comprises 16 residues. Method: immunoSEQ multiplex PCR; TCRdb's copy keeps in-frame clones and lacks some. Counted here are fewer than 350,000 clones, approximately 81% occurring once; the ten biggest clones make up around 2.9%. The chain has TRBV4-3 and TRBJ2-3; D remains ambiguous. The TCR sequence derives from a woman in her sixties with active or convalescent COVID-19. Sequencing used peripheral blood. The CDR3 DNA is TGCGCCAGCAGCCCGCAGCCGAACCGGGGCACAGATACGCAGTATTTT. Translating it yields CASSPQPNRGTDTQYF.